The 17 T cell receptor beta chains in this list originate from one sample, sequenced in a study of identical twins. From the 5' RACE reads, TCRdb called clonotypes with MiXCR, one entry per CDR3 protein. The sample yields just over 500,000 distinct CDR3 sequences, around 20% seen once. This sample also appeared in a second study, on T cells expressing NK-cell markers.

The sequenced sample consisted of CD4+ T cells sorted from blood. The receptors derive from a woman aged 18-29 years in good health.

This clonotype turned up a few times. This chain connects TRBV5-1 to TRBJ1-4; 7 nucleotides agree with TRBD1. Trimming at V came to 3 bases and at J to 4 bases, leaving 3 bases not matched to a gene. This CDR3 contains 14 residues. Per germline, CDR1 SGHRS and CDR2 YFSETQ. CDR3 loop: CASSSGQINEKLFF. Written as DNA, the CDR3 is TGCGCCAGCAGCTCGGGACAGATTAATGAAAAACTGTTTTTT.

This clonotype showed up just once. The V and J genes are TRBV7-2 and TRBJ2-3; no clear D. The CDR3 covers 13 residues. Germline CDR1 and CDR2: SGHTA and FQGNSA. Trimming pared 1 base from V and 4 bases from J, leaving 6 bases between. CDR3 amino acids: CASSLEVPDTQYF. For the CDR3, the DNA is TGTGCCAGCAGCTTAGAGGTCCCAGATACGCAGTATTTT.

This clonotype was seen a handful of times. The V and J genes are TRBV7-9 and TRBJ2-7; perhaps TRBD2 as D (6 bases). This CDR3 has 16 amino acids. The V end was cut by 4 bases, the J end by 3 bases, with 19 bases between. Germline CDR1 and CDR2: SEHNR and FQNEAQ (reference sequence). CDR3 nucleotides: TGTGCCAGCAGCTCAGACCGGGACTCCTCGTTCTACGAGCAGTACTTC. Its translation: CASSSDRDSSFYEQYF.

This clonotype occurred a few times. CDR3 coding DNA: TGTGCCAGCAGCGCGGGCAGTTGGTATGCGCAGTTCTTC. It is translated as CASSAGSWYAQFF. J is TRBJ2-1 and V is TRBV3-1, with a tentative D call TRBD2 (5 bases). CDR1 is LGHDT and CDR2 is YNNKEL in the germline V gene (reference sequence). V lost 5 bases, J lost 12 bases, and 17 bases lay in between. CDR3 length equals 13 residues.

The chain recombines TRBV7-2 with TRBJ2-1; 9 positions agree with TRBD2. This CDR3 is built from 17 residues. With 6 bases clipped from V and 7 bases from J, the junction kept 16 bases outside the gene matches. CDR1 is SGHTA, CDR2 FQGNSA, per germline. The CDR3 coding sequence is TGTGCCAGCAGATCTCAAAGCGGGAGGATAAGTAAAAATGAGCAGTTCTTC. It encodes CASRSQSGRISKNEQFF.

This clonotype was counted at least ten times. The genes are TRBV6-1 and TRBJ2-6; no clear D gene. Germline values: CDR1 MNHNS, CDR2 SASEGT. The CDR3 is 16 residues long. V lost 5 bases, J lost 0 bases, and 11 bases lay in between. In DNA form, the CDR3 reads TGTGCCAGCAGTAGGACGGCGAGCTCTGGGGCCAACGTCCTGACTTTC. It encodes CASSRTASSGANVLTF.

The chain is built from TRBV6-5 and TRBJ2-7, with TRBD2 matching over 9 bases. The V and J ends lost 0 bases and 5 bases, in that order; junction bases with no gene match: 5. The CDR3 consists of 15 residues. The germline V gene has CDR1 MNHEY and CDR2 SVGAGI. The CDR3 DNA reads as TGTGCCAGCAGTTACTCGCTAGCGGGATCTAACGAGCAGTACTTC. Encoded protein: CASSYSLAGSNEQYF.

This clonotype was counted between two and nine times. The chain joins TRBV20-1 to TRBJ2-3; the D is unclear. Germline CDR1 reads DFQATT; CDR2 reads SNEGSKA (reference sequence). CDR3 length: 13 residues. Trimming removed 3 bases at V and 5 bases at J, with 12 bases between. CDR3 bases: TGCAGTGCTAGTTCCAGCAGTGGAGATACGCAGTATTTT. The encoded protein is CSASSSSGDTQYF.

V is TRBV29-1 and J is TRBJ2-7; no clear D. The CDR3 extends over 11 amino acids. The V and J ends lost 4 bases and 3 bases respectively, with 7 bases between them. From germline, CDR1 is SQVTM and CDR2 ANQGSEA. CDR3 bases: TGCAGCGTTGGAGAAGACTACGAGCAGTACTTC. Protein: CSVGEDYEQYF.

CDR3 amino acids: CASSSRRDELREQYF. In DNA, the CDR3 is TGTGCCAGCAGCTCCCGCCGGGACGAACTGAGGGAGCAGTACTTC. The gene calls are TRBV11-3 and TRBJ2-7; D assignment may be TRBD1 or TRBD2 (5 bases each). Per the germline V gene, CDR1 is SGHNT and CDR2 is YENEEA. This CDR3 comprises 15 residues. V shed 4 bases and J shed 7 bases, with 20 bases lying between them.

The V gene is TRBV7-2, the J gene TRBJ2-3, with 7 bases fitting TRBD1. Germline V gene sequence: CDR1 SGHTA, CDR2 FQGNSA. The CDR3 sequence is 15 residues long. The ends lost 4 bases at V and 4 bases at J; junction bases unmatched: 8. The CDR3 loop is CASSSRTGFADTQYF. CDR3 coding DNA: TGTGCCAGCAGCTCCCGGACAGGATTTGCAGATACGCAGTATTTT.

The chain has TRBV12-3 or TRBV12-4 and TRBJ1-1; tentatively, D is TRBD1 (5 bases). The V gene lost 9 bases and the J gene lost 1 base, with 12 bases spanning the gap. This CDR3 is built from 13 residues. The CDR3 region is CASGAFPNTEAFF. CDR3 nucleotides: TGTGCCAGTGGGGCTTTCCCGAACACTGAAGCTTTCTTT.

The chain has TRBV7-2 and TRBJ2-3; 10 bases are a match to TRBD2. The V and J ends lost 5 bases and 2 bases, in that order; junction bases with no gene match: 7. The germline gives CDR1 SGHTA, CDR2 FQGNSA. There are 16 residues in the CDR3. The chain's CDR3 is CASSKRAGGITDTQYF. In nucleotides, the CDR3 is TGTGCCAGCAGCAAAAGAGCGGGAGGGATCACAGATACGCAGTATTTT. The complete variable domain, with remaining parts taken from reference TRBV7-2 and TRBJ2-3, reads GAGVSQSPSNKVTEKGKDVELRCDPISGHTALYWYRQSLGQGLEFLIYFQGNSAPDKSGLPSDRFSAERTGGSVSTLTIQRTQQEDSAVYLCASSKRAGGITDTQYFGPGTRLTVL.

This clonotype was seen a handful of times. The genes are TRBV15 and TRBJ1-2; tentative D call: TRBD1 (5 bases). With 4 bases removed from V and 3 bases from J, the gap between germline ends came to 12 bases. The CDR3 has 14 residues. Per the germline V gene, CDR1 is LNHNV and CDR2 is YYDKDF (reference sequence). CDR3 DNA sequence: TGTGCCACCAGCATTCCGGGACCCTACTATGGCTACACCTTC. It codes for CATSIPGPYYGYTF.

The chain couples TRBV12-3 or TRBV12-4 to TRBJ2-7; D uncertain. V was pared by 7 bases and J by 4 bases, with 14 bases between. CDR3 length equals 13 residues. The chain's CDR3 is CASTASPNYEQYF. CDR3 nucleotides: TGTGCCAGCACCGCGTCCCCAAATTACGAGCAGTACTTC.

V usage is TRBV7-2 and J usage is TRBJ2-7, with D perhaps TRBD2 (5 bases). Germline V gene lookup returns CDR1 SGHTA and CDR2 FQGNSA. The V end lost 1 base, the J end lost 6 bases, and 19 bases lay between the germline ends. This CDR3 contains 16 residues. Written as DNA, the CDR3 is TGTGCCAGCAGCTTAGGCCTAGCAGGAATCATCGTCGAGCAGTACTTC. Encoded protein: CASSLGLAGIIVEQYF.

This clonotype has at least ten counts. The chain joins TRBV12-3 or TRBV12-4 to TRBJ2-7; perhaps D is TRBD1 or TRBD2 (5 bases each). Trimming removed 6 bases from V and 0 bases from J, with 12 bases in between. The CDR3 loop spans 14 amino acids. This CDR3 is CASSPGPFSYEQYF. The CDR3 region has the DNA TGTGCCAGCAGCCCGGGGCCGTTCTCCTACGAGCAGTACTTC.